The 14 T cell receptor beta chains below were found in one sample sequenced in a study of human T cells and chemical hapten exposure. The time point denotes: patch test 2, 6 weeks after DPC sensitization. Sample treatment: therapeutic diphenylcyclopropenone sensitization with weekly scalp DPC. TCRdb re-called the RACE reads through MiXCR, storing one row per CDR3 protein. The repertoire consists of about 140,000 distinct CDR3 sequences, with approximately 12% occurring once and the leading ten covering around 1.4%. The specimen was whole blood, collected in connection with sensitization to the hapten diphenylcyclopropenone (DPC). The receptor set was obtained from a woman in her 50s with alopecia areata. Some clones in this sample may be carry-over from other donors' samples.

This clonotype was counted at least ten times. J is TRBJ2-7 and V is TRBV4-2; either TRBD1 or TRBD2 may fit D (5 bases each). The length of the CDR3 is 13 residues. CDR1 and CDR2 from the germline V gene are LGHNA and YNFKEQ. The germline V and J ends were trimmed by 0 bases and 6 bases, with 9 bases remaining between them. The CDR3 DNA reads TGTGCCAGCAGCCAAGATACGGGGCGCGAGCAGTACTTC. This codes for CASSQDTGREQYF.

In this sample, this clonotype turned up many times. This rearrangement joins TRBV18 to TRBJ1-5; 8 bases align to TRBD1. Trimming took 3 bases from V and 2 from J; bases not matched to a gene: 3. Germline CDR1 reads KGHSH; CDR2 reads LQKENI. The CDR3 sequence is 15 residues long. This CDR3 is CASSPTGQGNQPQHF. The CDR3 region has the DNA TGTGCCAGCTCACCTACGGGACAGGGCAATCAGCCCCAGCATTTT.

This clonotype was picked up many times. The chain couples TRBV13 to TRBJ2-7, with TRBD1 matching over 9 bases. Unmatched junction bases numbered 11, after V lost 4 bases and J lost 7 bases. Germline V gene lookup returns CDR1 PRHDT and CDR2 FYEKMQ (reference sequence). The CDR3 consists of 15 residues. This CDR3 is CASSSWTGDRLEQYF. The CDR3 DNA reads TGTGCCAGCAGCTCGTGGACAGGGGATCGTCTAGAGCAGTACTTC.

This clonotype was seen only a few times. The chain is built from TRBV20-1 and TRBJ2-1; 10 nucleotides agree with TRBD1. The trim removed 7 bases at V and 7 bases at J, leaving 4 bases unmatched. CDR1 DFQATT and CDR2 SNEGSKA come from the germline V gene (reference sequence). The CDR3 consists of 12 residues. CDR3: CSGDRGRNEQFF. The CDR3 DNA is TGCAGTGGAGACAGGGGGCGTAATGAGCAGTTCTTC.

The CDR3 spells CASSQDGTGGYGYTF. The CDR3 DNA sequence: TGCGCCAGCAGCCAAGATGGGACAGGGGGCTATGGCTACACCTTC. This chain joins TRBV4-1 and TRBJ1-2, with 11 bases that match TRBD1. The CDR3 loop spans 15 amino acids. V trimming: 0 bases; J trimming: 4 bases; junction bases outside the gene matches: 1. CDR1 MGHRA and CDR2 YSYEKL come from the germline V gene.

The chain carries TRBV7-2 and TRBJ2-1, with 8 nucleotides matching TRBD2. The V gene's germline CDR1 is SGHTA and CDR2 FQGNSA. V shed 3 bases and J 7 bases; nucleotides not matched to a gene: 8. The CDR3 is 15 amino acids. The DNA for the CDR3 is TGTGCCAGCAGCTTTAGCGGGGTCCTTAGAAATGAGCAGTTCTTC. Translated, it gives CASSFSGVLRNEQFF.

This clonotype was seen a handful of times. This chain links TRBV6-1 with TRBJ2-2, with D perhaps matching TRBD1 (7 bases). The germline V gene encodes CDR1 MNHNS and CDR2 SASEGT. V shed 5 bases and J shed 0 bases, with 16 bases lying between them. This CDR3 contains 17 residues. CDR3 protein: CASSPQGGGANTGELFF. CDR3 bases: TGTGCCAGCAGTCCGCAAGGGGGCGGGGCGAACACCGGGGAGCTGTTTTTT.

This chain connects TRBV6-6 to TRBJ1-4; D unresolved. Trimming took 6 bases from V and 7 from J, leaving 3 bases between them. The CDR3 is 10 residues long. Germline CDR1 reads MNHNY; CDR2 reads SVGAGI (reference sequence). The DNA for the CDR3 is TGTGCCAGCAGGTTTGAAAAACTGTTTTTT. Its translation: CASRFEKLFF.

This clonotype turned up a few times. The rearrangement joins TRBV12-3 or TRBV12-4 to TRBJ1-6; D call uncertain. The CDR3 extends over 12 amino acids. V was pared by 6 bases and J by 9 bases, with 9 bases between. The CDR3 DNA is TGTGCCAGCAGCAACCCGGCTTCACCCCTCCACTTT. Protein: CASSNPASPLHF.

The chain joins TRBV13 to TRBJ2-6, with 11 bases identical to TRBD2. Germline V CDR1 and CDR2: PRHDT, FYEKMQ (reference sequence). J gave up 15 bases and V 0 bases, and 13 bases lay outside the gene matches. This CDR3 spans 17 amino acids. The CDR3 sequence: CASSLGGSSGRPLDLTF. The DNA of the CDR3 is TGTGCCAGCAGCTTAGGGGGGTCTAGCGGGAGGCCCCTCGACCTGACTTTC.

V gene TRBV12-3 or TRBV12-4 combines with J gene TRBJ1-2, with a weak D call TRBD1 (5 bases). The CDR3 loop spans 13 amino acids. Trimming cost V 6 bases and J 4 bases, with 12 bases left between them. The CDR3 sequence: CASRDNRIYGYTF. The CDR3 DNA sequence: TGTGCCAGCAGAGATAACAGGATCTATGGCTACACCTTC.

The DNA for the CDR3 is TGTGCCAGCAGCCGGGGACAGGCCCTATACGAGCAGTACTTC. Translated, it gives CASSRGQALYEQYF. The chain links TRBV3-1 to TRBJ2-7; 8 bases line up with TRBD1. Germline CDR1 reads LGHDT; CDR2 reads YNNKEL (reference sequence). This CDR3 comprises 14 residues. The junction had 6 bases not matched to a gene; V was cut back by 4 bases and J by 4 bases.

This chain links TRBV6-2 or TRBV6-3 with TRBJ2-4, with D perhaps matching TRBD1 or TRBD2 (5 bases each). This CDR3 has 15 residues. V lost 5 bases, J lost 4 bases, and 15 bases lay in between. Germline lookup yields CDR1 MNHEY and CDR2 SVGEGT. CDR3 in DNA: TGTGCCAGCAGTGAAACTTCCGGGGCGAAAAACATTCAGTACTTC. Amino acids: CASSETSGAKNIQYF.

This clonotype came up many times. The V call is TRBV6-5, the J call TRBJ2-3; D is tentatively TRBD1 or TRBD2 (5 bases each). The germline V gene encodes CDR1 MNHEY and CDR2 SVGAGI. This CDR3 contains 15 residues. V lost 10 bases and J lost 2, with 19 bases in between. The CDR3 protein is CATAPRDGFTDTQYF. The CDR3 region has the DNA TGTGCCACCGCACCCCGGGACGGGTTCACAGATACGCAGTATTTT.